A single sample is the source of the 12 T cell receptor beta chains below, sequenced in a study of blood T cell repertoires in COVID-19. TCRdb keeps only in-frame clones here, not all; method: immunoSEQ multiplex PCR. Found here are about 120,000 clones, almost 80% of them singletons; the top ten hold 25%. The sample comprised peripheral blood. These receptor sequences come from a human donor in a cohort sampled during active COVID-19.

This chain links TRBV28 with TRBJ1-2, with unresolved D. Germline CDR1 MDHEN, CDR2 SYDVKM. The CDR3 is made up of 13 amino acids. Trimming took off 6 bases at V and 0 bases at J, with 8 bases between the two ends. Here the CDR3 DNA reads TGTGCCAGCAGCTCCTTAGCTAACTATGGCTACACCTTC. Translated: CASSSLANYGYTF.

V gene TRBV9 combines with J gene TRBJ2-3; 7 bases fit TRBD2. This CDR3 is 16 amino acids long. The germline CDR1 and CDR2 sequences are SGDLS and YYNGEE. V lost 5 bases and J lost 1; bases outside the gene matches: 10. CDR3 nucleotides: TGTGCCAGCAGTGCAGAAGCGGGGTGGGGCACAGATACGCAGTATTTT. This gives the protein CASSAEAGWGTDTQYF.

The rearrangement links TRBV2 to TRBJ2-1; 10 bases are a match to TRBD2. The germline CDR1 and CDR2 sequences are SNHLY and FYNNEI. With 4 bases clipped from V and 15 bases from J, the junction kept 6 bases outside the gene matches. The CDR3 loop spans 12 amino acids. In DNA, the CDR3 is TGTGCCAGCAGTGTATCGAGCGGGAGGGGGTTCTTC. It translates to CASSVSSGRGFF.

The chain employs TRBV7-2 and TRBJ2-3; 7 bases map to TRBD1. Germline CDR1 SGHTA, CDR2 FQGNSA. After removal of 3 bases from V and 3 bases from J, the junction contained 18 bases not matched to a gene. This CDR3 is 19 amino acids long. In nucleotides, the CDR3 is TGTGCCAGCAGCTTCCCGCATAGAATCCAGGACAGGAGAACAGATACGCAGTATTTT. Its translation: CASSFPHRIQDRRTDTQYF.

This CDR3 reads CASSLTGLGADGYTF. CDR3 DNA: TGCGCCAGCAGCTTGACAGGGTTAGGAGCTGATGGCTACACCTTC. This rearrangement joins TRBV5-1 to TRBJ1-2; tentative D call: TRBD1 (6 bases). Per the germline V gene, CDR1 is SGHRS and CDR2 is YFSETQ. V gave up 1 base and J gave up 6 bases, with 16 bases separating them. The CDR3 has 15 amino acids.

The gene calls are TRBV6-5 and TRBJ1-5; no definite D call. The germline V gene has CDR1 MNHEY and CDR2 SVGAGI. CDR3 size: 14 residues. Trimming took 6 bases from V and 4 from J, leaving 13 bases between them. CDR3 protein: CASRPHRVNQPQHF. In nucleotides, the CDR3 is TGTGCCAGCAGACCCCACAGAGTGAATCAGCCCCAGCATTTT.

V usage is TRBV24-1 and J usage is TRBJ2-1; 8 nucleotides agree with TRBD2. V was pared by 3 bases and J by 12 bases, with 12 bases of the junction left unmatched. Germline values: CDR1 KGHDR, CDR2 SFDVKD. The CDR3 runs 15 residues. The CDR3 is CATSDPRGGFERQFF. The CDR3 DNA follows: TGTGCCACCAGTGATCCCCGGGGGGGCTTCGAGCGGCAGTTCTTC.

The gene calls are TRBV5-1 and TRBJ2-1; 14 nucleotides line up with TRBD2. Germline V CDR1 and CDR2: SGHRS, YFSETQ. The V segment lost 4 bases and the J segment 0 bases; nucleotides outside the gene matches: 6. The length of the CDR3 is 18 residues. CDR3 amino acids: CASSGGLAGAFSYNEQFF. The CDR3 DNA follows: TGCGCCAGCAGCGGGGGACTAGCGGGGGCTTTCTCCTACAATGAGCAGTTCTTC.

The rearrangement joins TRBV11-1 to TRBJ1-1; the D gene is possibly TRBD1 (5 bases). The CDR3 runs to 15 residues. The germline V and J ends were trimmed by 1 base and 1 base, with 10 bases remaining between them. Germline CDR1 and CDR2: SGHAT and FQDESV (reference sequence). CDR3 region: CASSLGGSRNTEAFF. The DNA for the CDR3 is TGTGCCAGCAGCTTAGGGGGCTCCCGGAACACTGAAGCTTTCTTT.

The chain is built from TRBV21-1 and TRBJ2-1; TRBD2 is the table's D call, not checked against the DNA. TRBV21-1 is flagged as a pseudogene. The CDR3 runs 16 residues. The CDR3: CASSSPGLAGDKEQFF. CDR3 DNA sequence: TGTGCCAGCAGCAGTCCAGGACTAGCGGGGGATAAAGAGCAGTTCTTC.

The J gene is TRBJ2-5, the V gene TRBV6-6; 8 nucleotides align to TRBD2. This CDR3 region has 15 residues. Per germline, CDR1 MNHNY and CDR2 SVGAGI (reference sequence). V dropped 6 bases and J dropped 4; count of bases not matched to a gene: 10. The DNA of the CDR3 is TGTGCCAGCAGCCTCGGACTAGCCGGGGCAGAGACCCAGTACTTC. It specifies CASSLGLAGAETQYF.

The gene calls are TRBV5-1 and TRBJ1-4; no firm D call. The CDR3 totals 13 residues. V dropped 2 bases and J dropped 4 bases, with 6 bases sitting between them. The germline CDR1 and CDR2 sequences are SGHRS and YFSETQ. CDR3 loop: CASSLSRNEKLFF. In nucleotides, the CDR3 is TGCGCCAGCAGCTTAAGCCGTAATGAAAAACTGTTTTTT.